Listed here are 24 T cell receptor beta chains from one sample, sequenced in a study of monozygotic twins with inflammatory bowel disease. TCRdb re-called the 5' RACE reads; one entry per CDR3 protein, DNA not given. The repertoire table contains about 85,000 distinct CDR3 sequences. The sample comprised blood. These TCRs come from a human donor with ulcerative colitis or Crohn's disease, or a healthy co-twin of an affected twin (not recorded which).

The V and J genes are TRBV14 and TRBJ2-7. CDR3 length: 17 residues. Looked up from germline, CDR1 is SGHDN and CDR2 is FVKESK. CDR3 sequence: CASSDLQIQGTSYEQYF.

The V and J genes are TRBV7-2 and TRBJ1-1; TCRdb names TRBD1, which stays unverified in the absence of DNA. The CDR3 consists of 12 residues. Germline-derived CDR1 and CDR2 are SGHTA and FQGNSA. The CDR3 spells CASSRDTTEAFF.

This sequence joins TRBV7-2 and TRBJ1-1; TCRdb gives TRBD1 as the D gene, but with no DNA this cannot be confirmed. The CDR3 is 16 residues long. Germline V gene sequence: CDR1 SGHTA, CDR2 FQGNSA. The CDR3 is CASSSGTGRLSTEAFF.

The chain has TRBV2 and TRBJ2-2. Germline values: CDR1 SNHLY, CDR2 FYNNEI. The CDR3 is made up of 14 amino acids. CDR3: CASSEAATTGELFF.

The V and J genes are TRBV10-2 and TRBJ1-1. Germline CDR1 WSHSY, CDR2 SAAADI. This CDR3 is 15 amino acids long. The CDR3 reads CASSDVYSSNTEAFF.

V usage is TRBV6-1 and J usage is TRBJ1-2; the TCRdb call, TRBD1, lacks DNA for checking. CDR1 and CDR2 (germline): MNHNS, SASEGT. This CDR3 contains 15 residues. This CDR3 reads CASSELGGRSYGYTF.

The chain combines TRBV7-8 with TRBJ2-3; TCRdb names TRBD2, which stays unverified in the absence of DNA. The CDR3 consists of 16 residues. From germline, CDR1 is SGHVS and CDR2 FQNEAQ. The CDR3 sequence is CASTEVAGRGTDTQYF.

CDR3 protein: CASSDLGGLGYTF. The gene calls are TRBV6-4 and TRBJ1-2; TCRdb names TRBD1, which stays unverified in the absence of DNA. Germline V gene sequence: CDR1 MRHNA, CDR2 SNTAGT. The CDR3 has 13 amino acids.

This rearrangement joins TRBV19 to TRBJ1-1; as DNA is missing, the TRBD1 call by TCRdb cannot be tested. Germline V gene lookup returns CDR1 LNHDA and CDR2 SQIVND (reference sequence). The CDR3 runs 16 residues. CDR3 sequence reads: CASTSDRGTGNTEAFF.

The chain recombines TRBV5-1 with TRBJ2-3; TCRdb's D call of TRBD2 is untestable without DNA. Germline V lookup: CDR1 SGHRS, CDR2 YFSETQ. The CDR3 loop spans 17 amino acids. The CDR3 reads CASSSGTSGGRTDTQYF. Together with reference TRBV5-1 and TRBJ2-3, the CDR3 gives the full variable domain: KAGVTQTPRYLIKTRGQQVTLSCSPISGHRSVSWYQQTPGQGLQFLFEYFSETQRNKGNFPGRFSGRQFSNSRSEMNVSTLELGDSALYLCASSSGTSGGRTDTQYFGPGTRLTVL.

This rearrangement joins TRBV11-2 to TRBJ1-4. This CDR3 contains 18 residues. Germline V lookup: CDR1 SGHAT, CDR2 FQNNGV. This CDR3 reads CASSLGWSLRNANEKLFF.

This chain joins TRBV20-1 and TRBJ2-1; the TCRdb call, TRBD2, lacks DNA for checking. This CDR3 is 14 amino acids long. Germline CDR1 DFQATT, CDR2 SNEGSKA (reference sequence). CDR3 residues: CSAKSGGAGREQFF.

This rearrangement joins TRBV12-3 or TRBV12-4 to TRBJ1-1. This CDR3 comprises 13 residues. CDR3 residues: CASSLLVNTEAFF.

The chain links TRBV10-3 to TRBJ1-6. The CDR3 consists of 14 residues. CDR1 is ENHRY, CDR2 SYGVKD, per germline. The CDR3 here is CAISEGPEGSPLHF.

CDR3 loop: CASSWTGGAYNEQFF. The gene calls are TRBV12-3 or TRBV12-4 and TRBJ2-1; TCRdb names TRBD1, which stays unverified in the absence of DNA. The CDR3 has 15 amino acids.

The chain recombines TRBV9 with TRBJ2-3; checking the TCRdb D call of TRBD2 is not possible without DNA. Germline V gene data show CDR1 as SGDLS and CDR2 as YYNGEE. CDR3 size: 14 residues. The CDR3 protein is CASSALATTDTQYF.

The V gene is TRBV9, the J gene TRBJ2-3; TCRdb selects TRBD2, and the lack of DNA leaves this call unchecked. This CDR3 has 15 amino acids. Germline values: CDR1 SGDLS, CDR2 YYNGEE. CDR3 residues: CASSVSSGGADTQYF.

The chain couples TRBV5-5 to TRBJ1-1; TCRdb's D gene call, TRBD1, goes unchecked for lack of DNA. CDR1 and CDR2 (germline): SGHKS, YYEKEE (reference sequence). This CDR3 is 14 amino acids long. The CDR3 here is CASSLDPRNTEAFF.

The V call is TRBV12-3 or TRBV12-4, the J call TRBJ1-1. CDR3 length: 14 residues. This chain's CDR3 is CASSLEGVRGEAFF.

The V and J genes are TRBV7-2 and TRBJ2-7. The CDR3 length is 13 residues. Per germline, CDR1 SGHTA and CDR2 FQGNSA. CDR3 loop: CASSLVETYEQYF. Filled out from reference TRBV7-2 and TRBJ2-7, the complete variable domain reads GAGVSQSPSNKVTEKGKDVELRCDPISGHTALYWYRQSLGQGLEFLIYFQGNSAPDKSGLPSDRFSAERTGGSVSTLTIQRTQQEDSAVYLCASSLVETYEQYFGPGTRLTVT.

The chain recombines TRBV11-2 with TRBJ1-2. Germline CDR1 and CDR2: SGHAT and FQNNGV. The CDR3 has 13 residues. CDR3 sequence: CASSLVWEDGYTF. Drawing the rest from reference TRBV11-2 and TRBJ1-2, the complete variable domain is EAGVAQSPRYKIIEKRQSVAFWCNPISGHATLYWYQQILGQGPKLLIQFQNNGVVDDSQLPKDRFSAERLKGVDSTLKIQPAKLEDSAVYLCASSLVWEDGYTFGSGTRLTVV.

This rearrangement joins TRBV29-1 to TRBJ2-7; the TCRdb D gene call, TRBD1, has no DNA to confirm it. This CDR3 region has 14 residues. CDR1 is SQVTM and CDR2 is ANQGSEA in the germline V gene. This chain's CDR3 is CSVVGVSGGGEQYF.

This chain connects TRBV20-1 to TRBJ2-1. This CDR3 comprises 15 residues. Germline V gene sequence: CDR1 DFQATT, CDR2 SNEGSKA (reference sequence). CDR3 in amino acids: CSARDLGHSYNEQFF.

The chain is built from TRBV5-5 and TRBJ1-2; with no DNA, the TCRdb D assignment of TRBD1 cannot be verified. The CDR3 runs to 13 residues. Per the germline V gene, CDR1 is SGHKS and CDR2 is YYEKEE (reference sequence). CDR3 residues: CASSLGAQGGYTF.